This T cell receptor (beta chain) appears in the sequencing data of a study of T cell responses to AZD1222 COVID-19 vaccine. The protocol was immunoSEQ multiplex PCR, while the TCRdb copy is restricted to in-frame clones and leaves out a portion. The profile shows about 92,000 clones, around 84% of them singletons. CDR1 and CDR2 from the germline V gene are SGHKS and YYEKEE (reference sequence). Trimming removed 4 bases at V and 3 bases at J, with 17 bases between. The CDR3 sequence is 15 residues long. On this clone: Its antigen remains unknown.

The study, taken as a whole, reports: There were mostly white British donors and more females than males, and clonal diversity was possibly underestimated. The study identified only five to seven AZD1222 recipients as seropositive at baseline. Vaccine-related CD4 TCRs covered spike, predominating at 160-218 and 743-854.

V gene TRBV5-5 combines with J gene TRBJ2-7; the D gene is possibly TRBD2 (5 bases). The sequence was obtained from an adult in good health. Here the sequenced sample was peripheral blood, taken on day 0 of AZD1222 vaccination. The CDR3 sequence: CASSRVASQNYEQYF. CDR3 sequence (DNA): TGTGCCAGCAGCCGGGTAGCGTCGCAGAACTACGAGCAGTACTTC.